A single sample is the source of the 21 T cell receptor beta chains below, sequenced in a study of monozygotic twins with inflammatory bowel disease. Following a re-call of the 5' RACE reads, TCRdb has one entry per CDR3 protein and lacks DNA. The sample table sets out approximately 160,000 distinct CDR3 sequences. The sample comprised blood. The receptors derive from a human donor with ulcerative colitis or Crohn's disease, or a healthy co-twin of an affected twin (not recorded which).

This chain joins TRBV6-2 or TRBV6-3 and TRBJ2-3; there is no DNA to check the TCRdb D call of TRBD1. The CDR3 is 15 residues long. Per the germline V gene, CDR1 is MNHEY and CDR2 is SVGEGT. The CDR3 sequence: CASSSQGAPTDTQYF.

The CDR3 is CASSPGTGDWNTEAFF. This chain joins TRBV19 and TRBJ1-1; TCRdb names TRBD1, which stays unverified in the absence of DNA. Germline values: CDR1 LNHDA, CDR2 SQIVND (reference sequence). The CDR3 consists of 16 residues. Filled out from reference TRBV19 and TRBJ1-1, the complete variable domain reads DGGITQSPKYLFRKEGQNVTLSCEQNLNHDAMYWYRQDPGQGLRLIYYSQIVNDFQKGDIAEGYSVSREKKESFPLTVTSAQKNPTAFYLCASSPGTGDWNTEAFFGQGTRLTVV.

V usage is TRBV5-1 and J usage is TRBJ1-4; lacking DNA, the TRBD1 call made by TCRdb goes unchecked. CDR1 and CDR2 from the germline V gene are SGHRS and YFSETQ. CDR3 length equals 16 residues. CDR3 region: CASPFPEQPTNEKLFF.

The chain has TRBV27 and TRBJ1-1; the D gene TCRdb calls, TRBD1, cannot be checked with no DNA. CDR3 length: 13 amino acids. Per the germline V gene, CDR1 is MNHEY and CDR2 is SMNVEV (reference sequence). The CDR3 spells CAMARGLNTEAFF.

V is TRBV12-3 or TRBV12-4 and J is TRBJ1-3; TCRdb's D call, TRBD1, is unchecked because there is no DNA. CDR3 length: 14 amino acids. CDR3 loop: CASSVTGEGNTIYF.

The chain employs TRBV5-1 and TRBJ1-4; TCRdb outputs TRBD1, but without DNA this stays unchecked. The CDR3 extends over 14 amino acids. Germline loops: CDR1 SGHRS, CDR2 YFSETQ. This CDR3 is CASRGQGGMEKLFF.

The V call is TRBV5-1, the J call TRBJ2-5; as DNA is missing, the TRBD1 call by TCRdb cannot be tested. The CDR3 length is 15 residues. Germline values: CDR1 SGHRS, CDR2 YFSETQ. CDR3 loop: CASRVFAGEGETQYF.

The chain carries TRBV5-1 and TRBJ1-1. Germline CDR1 SGHRS, CDR2 YFSETQ. This CDR3 region has 16 residues. This CDR3 is CASSRTWSRLNTEAFF.

V gene TRBV20-1 combines with J gene TRBJ1-5. The CDR3 has 14 amino acids. Germline CDR1 and CDR2: DFQATT and SNEGSKA (reference sequence). The CDR3 loop is CSARDRPNNQPQHF.

CDR3 loop: CASSLGRGLDEQYF. V usage is TRBV7-8 and J usage is TRBJ2-7. Germline V lookup: CDR1 SGHVS, CDR2 FQNEAQ. The CDR3 runs to 14 residues. The full variable domain, in which reference TRBV7-8 and TRBJ2-7 provide the parts outside the CDR3, is GAGVSQSPRYKVAKRGQDVALRCDPISGHVSLFWYQQALGQGPEFLTYFQNEAQLDKSGLPSDRFFAERPEGSVSTLKIQRTQQEDSAVYLCASSLGRGLDEQYFGPGTRLTVT.

The gene calls are TRBV5-6 and TRBJ2-3; as DNA is missing, the TRBD1 call by TCRdb cannot be tested. The CDR3 has 17 amino acids. The germline CDR1 and CDR2 sequences are SGHDT and YYEEEE. CDR3 loop: CASSLAHERGRADTQYF.

The rearrangement uses TRBV29-1 and TRBJ2-7; TCRdb indicates TRBD1, and absent DNA this call remains unverified. Germline assignment: CDR1 SQVTM and CDR2 ANQGSEA. The CDR3 is made up of 13 amino acids. CDR3: CSVTSGAIGEQYF.

The chain joins TRBV20-1 to TRBJ1-5. CDR1 and CDR2 from the germline V gene are DFQATT and SNEGSKA (reference sequence). The CDR3 covers 12 residues. The CDR3 protein is CSVLRQNQPQHF.

The J gene is TRBJ2-2, the V gene TRBV2; the TRBD2 assignment by TCRdb is unverifiable without DNA. Germline-derived CDR1 and CDR2 are SNHLY and FYNNEI. CDR3 length equals 14 residues. The CDR3 protein is CASRGAGVAGELFF.

The chain links TRBV20-1 to TRBJ2-7; TCRdb calls TRBD1, which cannot be checked without DNA. Germline CDR1 is DFQATT and CDR2 is SNEGSKA (reference sequence). This CDR3 region has 12 residues. CDR3 in amino acids: CSVRGQAYEQYF.

V is TRBV12-3 or TRBV12-4 and J is TRBJ2-5; TCRdb's D gene call, TRBD2, goes unchecked for lack of DNA. The CDR3 sequence is 18 residues long. The CDR3: CASSLVGTSGSPRETQYF.

The chain carries TRBV5-1 and TRBJ2-5; the TCRdb D gene call, TRBD2, has no DNA to confirm it. Germline values: CDR1 SGHRS, CDR2 YFSETQ. This CDR3 comprises 16 residues. This CDR3 is CASSLGAGASQETQYF.

The chain uses TRBV9 and TRBJ1-5. Germline V gene sequence: CDR1 SGDLS, CDR2 YYNGEE. The CDR3 is 15 amino acids. This CDR3 reads CANWDPQRPNQPQHF.

V and J are TRBV5-1 and TRBJ2-2. Germline CDR1 reads SGHRS; CDR2 reads YFSETQ. The CDR3 totals 16 residues. The CDR3 sequence: CASSLEGSANTGELFF.

The chain joins TRBV27 to TRBJ2-7. The CDR3 runs 14 residues. Germline values: CDR1 MNHEY, CDR2 SMNVEV (reference sequence). CDR3 in amino acids: CASRVYNRPYEQYF.

The chain recombines TRBV7-9 with TRBJ1-5. The CDR3 extends over 14 amino acids. Germline lookup yields CDR1 SEHNR and CDR2 FQNEAQ (reference sequence). The CDR3 sequence: CASSSGTLLKPQHF.